Listed below are T cell receptor beta chains from one sample, sequenced in a study of blood T cell repertoires in COVID-19. Only in-frame clones appear in the TCRdb table, and some are missing; sequencing was by immunoSEQ multiplex PCR. The table includes about 210,000 clones, approximately 78% detected once. Sequenced material: peripheral blood. The receptors were gathered from a woman in her thirties or forties with acute or convalescent COVID-19. CDR3s include the opening cysteine and the closing phenylalanine or tryptophan. D genes are given only for firm matches. The size field is filled for only some rows; it gives once, few, many or a size class.

abundance	j_gene	v_gene	d_gene	CDR3nt	CDR3aa
.	TRBJ2-1	TRBV4-2	.	TGTGCCAGCAGCCTCTGGGCAGGGATGGAGAACAATGAGCAGTTCTTC	CASSLWAGMENNEQFF
.	TRBJ1-1	TRBV9	.	TGTGCCAGCAGCGTAGATCGACTTTCTGAAGCTTTCTTT	CASSVDRLSEAFF
few	TRBJ2-7	TRBV7-3	.	TGTGCCAGCAGTCCTGCAGGGTCGGGTGTGTCCTACGAGCAGTACTTC	CASSPAGSGVSYEQYF
once	TRBJ1-2	TRBV4-1	.	TGCGCCAGCAGCCAAGAGGGGGCGGGCTATGGCTACACCTTC	CASSQEGAGYGYTF
.	TRBJ2-1	TRBV5-5	.	TGTGCCAGCAGCGTTAACAGCAATGAGCAGTTCTTC	CASSVNSNEQFF
.	TRBJ1-1	TRBV3-1/TRBV3-2	.	TGTGCCAGCAGCCAAGTCATGCTAGAGGACACTGAAGCTTTCTTT	CASSQVMLEDTEAFF
.	TRBJ2-7	TRBV12-3/TRBV12-4	TRBD2	TGTGCCAGCAGTATCGGGACTAGCACGTACTTC	CASSIGTSTYF
.	TRBJ2-7	TRBV5-1	TRBD1	TGCGCCAGCAGCCCCCAGGGGGCCGACGAGCAGTACTTC	CASSPQGADEQYF
.	TRBJ2-2	TRBV7-9	TRBD2	TGTGCCAGCAGCCGCGGACTAGCGGGGGAGTACACCGGGGAGCTGTTTTTT	CASSRGLAGEYTGELFF
.	TRBJ1-1	TRBV10-3	TRBD1	TGTGCCATCAGTTTACAGGGGACTGAAGCTTTCTTT	CAISLQGTEAFF
.	TRBJ2-3	TRBV19	.	TGTGCCAGTAGTGGTAGCGCCACAGATACGCAGTATTTT	CASSGSATDTQYF
.	TRBJ2-2	TRBV2	.	TGTGCCAGCAGTGGGACTACCGGGGAGCTGTTTTTT	CASSGTTGELFF
.	TRBJ2-5	TRBV11-3	TRBD1	TGTGCCAGCAGCTTAGGGGCAGGGGGCCTACAAGAGACCCAGTACTTC	CASSLGAGGLQETQYF
.	TRBJ2-2	TRBV6-5	TRBD1	TGTGCCAGCAGTCCCCAGGGGGCATGGGCCGGGGAGCTGTTTTTT	CASSPQGAWAGELFF
.	TRBJ2-3	TRBV4-1	TRBD2	TGCGCCAGCAGCCAAGGCGATGGCGGGGGTCGCACAGATACGCAGTATTTT	CASSQGDGGGRTDTQYF
.	TRBJ1-5	TRBV18	.	TGTGCCAGCTCACCCACGGAGGCTCAGCCCCAGCATTTT	CASSPTEAQPQHF